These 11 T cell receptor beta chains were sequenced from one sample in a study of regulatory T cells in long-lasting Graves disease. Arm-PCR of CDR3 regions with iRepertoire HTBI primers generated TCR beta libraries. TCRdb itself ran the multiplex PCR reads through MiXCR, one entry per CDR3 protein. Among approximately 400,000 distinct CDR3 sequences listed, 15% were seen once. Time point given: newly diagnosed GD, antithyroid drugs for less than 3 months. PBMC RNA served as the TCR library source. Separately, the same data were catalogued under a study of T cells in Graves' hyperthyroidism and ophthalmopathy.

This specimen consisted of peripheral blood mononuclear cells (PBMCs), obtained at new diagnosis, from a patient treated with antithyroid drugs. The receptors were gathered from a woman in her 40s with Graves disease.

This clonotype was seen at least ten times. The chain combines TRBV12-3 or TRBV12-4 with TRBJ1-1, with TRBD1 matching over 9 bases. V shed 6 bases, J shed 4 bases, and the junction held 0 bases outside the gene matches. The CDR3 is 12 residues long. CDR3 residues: CASRTGGTEAFF. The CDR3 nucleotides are TGTGCCAGCAGGACAGGGGGCACTGAAGCTTTCTTT.

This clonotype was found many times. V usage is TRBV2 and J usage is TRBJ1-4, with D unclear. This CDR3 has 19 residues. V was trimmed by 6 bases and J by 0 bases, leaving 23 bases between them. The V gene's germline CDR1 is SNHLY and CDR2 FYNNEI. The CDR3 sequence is CASSPPPMTYGATNEKLFF. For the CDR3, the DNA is TGTGCCAGCAGCCCTCCTCCGATGACTTACGGTGCAACTAATGAAAAACTGTTTTTT.

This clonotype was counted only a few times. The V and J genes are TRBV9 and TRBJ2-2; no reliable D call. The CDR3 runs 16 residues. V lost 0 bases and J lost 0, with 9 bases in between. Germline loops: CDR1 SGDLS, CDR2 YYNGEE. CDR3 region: CASSVGGSANTGELFF. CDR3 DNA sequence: TGTGCCAGCAGCGTAGGAGGATCAGCGAACACCGGGGAGCTGTTTTTT.

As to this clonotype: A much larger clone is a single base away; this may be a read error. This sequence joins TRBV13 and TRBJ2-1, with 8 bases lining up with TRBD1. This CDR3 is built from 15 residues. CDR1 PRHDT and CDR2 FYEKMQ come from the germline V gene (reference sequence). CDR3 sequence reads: CAISYTGGTYNEQFF. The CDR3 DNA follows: TGTGCCATCAGCTATACAGGGGGGACCTACAATGAGCAGTTCTTC.

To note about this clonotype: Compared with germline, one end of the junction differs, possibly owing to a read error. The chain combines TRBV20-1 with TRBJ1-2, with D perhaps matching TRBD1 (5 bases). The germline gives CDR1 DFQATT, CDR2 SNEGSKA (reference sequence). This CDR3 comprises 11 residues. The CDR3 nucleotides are TGCAGTGCTAAAGGGGACTATGGCTGCACCTTC. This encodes CSAKGDYGCTF.

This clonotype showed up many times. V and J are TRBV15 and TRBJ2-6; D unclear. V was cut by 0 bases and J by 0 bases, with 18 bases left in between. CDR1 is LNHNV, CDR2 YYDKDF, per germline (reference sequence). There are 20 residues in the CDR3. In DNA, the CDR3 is TGTGCCACCAGCAGAGATCTTGTTGTACCCGGTACCTCTGGGGCCAACGTCCTGACTTTC. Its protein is CATSRDLVVPGTSGANVLTF.

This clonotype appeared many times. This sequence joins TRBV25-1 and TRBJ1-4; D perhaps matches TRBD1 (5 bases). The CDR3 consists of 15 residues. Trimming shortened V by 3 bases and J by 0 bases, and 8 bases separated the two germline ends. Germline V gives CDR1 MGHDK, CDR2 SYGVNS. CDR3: CASSDRGATNEKLFF. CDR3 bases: TGTGCCAGCAGTGATCGAGGGGCAACTAATGAAAAACTGTTTTTT.

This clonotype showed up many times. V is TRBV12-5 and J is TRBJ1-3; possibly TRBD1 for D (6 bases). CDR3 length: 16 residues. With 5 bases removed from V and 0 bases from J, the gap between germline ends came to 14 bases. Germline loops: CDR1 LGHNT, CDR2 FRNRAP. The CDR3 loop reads CASGPTTGPSGNTIYF. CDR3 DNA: TGTGCTAGTGGTCCAACGACAGGCCCCTCTGGAAACACCATATATTTT.

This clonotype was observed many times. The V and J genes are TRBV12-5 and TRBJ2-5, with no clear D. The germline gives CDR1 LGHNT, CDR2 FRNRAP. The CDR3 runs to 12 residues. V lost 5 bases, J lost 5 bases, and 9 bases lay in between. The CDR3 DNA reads TGTGCTAGTGGTCTTGGGTGGGAGACCCAGTACTTC. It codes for CASGLGWETQYF. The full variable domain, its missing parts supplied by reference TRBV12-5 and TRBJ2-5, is DARVTQTPRHKVTEMGQEVTMRCQPILGHNTVFWYRQTMMQGLELLAYFRNRAPLDDSGMPKDRFSAEMPDATLATLKIQPSEPRDSAVYFCASGLGWETQYFGPGTRLLVL.

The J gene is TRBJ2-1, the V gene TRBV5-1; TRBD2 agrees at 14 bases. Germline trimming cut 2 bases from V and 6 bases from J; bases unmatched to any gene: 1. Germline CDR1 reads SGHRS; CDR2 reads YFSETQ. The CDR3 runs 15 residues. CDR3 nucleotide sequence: TGCGCCAGCAGCTTCGGGACTAGCGGGAGCAATGAGCAGTTCTTC. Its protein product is CASSFGTSGSNEQFF.

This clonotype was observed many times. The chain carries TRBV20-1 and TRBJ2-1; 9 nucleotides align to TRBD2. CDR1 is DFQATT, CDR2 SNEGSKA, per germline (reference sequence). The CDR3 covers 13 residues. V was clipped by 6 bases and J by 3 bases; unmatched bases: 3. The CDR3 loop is CSAPTSGYNEQFF. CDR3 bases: TGCAGTGCCCCGACTAGCGGCTACAATGAGCAGTTCTTC.